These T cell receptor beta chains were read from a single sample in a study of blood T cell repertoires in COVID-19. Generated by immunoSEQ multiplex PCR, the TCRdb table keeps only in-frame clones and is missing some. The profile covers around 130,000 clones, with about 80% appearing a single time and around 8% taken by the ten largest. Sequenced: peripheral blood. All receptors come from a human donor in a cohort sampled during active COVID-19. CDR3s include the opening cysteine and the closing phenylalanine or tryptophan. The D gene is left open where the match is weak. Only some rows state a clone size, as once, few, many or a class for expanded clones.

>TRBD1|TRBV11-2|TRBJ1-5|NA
TGTGCCAGCAGCTTAGCAGGGGGAAGCAATCAGCCCCAGCATTTT
CASSLAGGSNQPQHF
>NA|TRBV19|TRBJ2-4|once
TGTGCCAGTAGTATAGGGGGAGCCCTGGGGGCCAAAAACATTCAGTACTTC
CASSIGGALGAKNIQYF
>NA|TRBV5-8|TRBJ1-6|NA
TGTGCCAGCACCGTTACTGGGGCTGGGAATTCACCCCTCCACTTT
CASTVTGAGNSPLHF
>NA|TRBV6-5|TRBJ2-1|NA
TGTGCCAGCAGTTACTCTTGGACTAAGGATGAGCAGTTCTTC
CASSYSWTKDEQFF
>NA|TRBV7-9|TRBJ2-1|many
TGTGCCAGCAGTCCCGGTAGGAGCTCCTACAATGAGCAGTTCTTC
CASSPGRSSYNEQFF
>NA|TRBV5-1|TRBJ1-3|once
TGCGCCAGCAGCTTGGACAGTGGAAACACCATATATTTT
CASSLDSGNTIYF
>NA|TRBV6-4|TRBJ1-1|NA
TGTGCCAGCAACCCGACTCACGGAGGGACTGAAGCTTTCTTT
CASNPTHGGTEAFF
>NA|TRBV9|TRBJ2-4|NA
TGTGCCAGCAGCCCTGGACAATCAATTCAGTACTTC
CASSPGQSIQYF
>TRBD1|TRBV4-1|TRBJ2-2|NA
TGCGCCAGCAGCCAAGAGACAGGGGTGGTCACCGGGGAGCTGTTTTTT
CASSQETGVVTGELFF
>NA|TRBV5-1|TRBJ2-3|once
TGCGCCAGCAGCAGCGGAGGCACAGATACGCAGTATTTT
CASSSGGTDTQYF
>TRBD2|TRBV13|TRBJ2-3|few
TGTGCCAGCAGCTTCCGAGCGGGGGGACGAAGCACAGATACGCAGTATTTT
CASSFRAGGRSTDTQYF
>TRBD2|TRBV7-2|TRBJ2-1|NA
TGTGCCAGCAGCTTTGGACTAGCAAGAAATGAGCAGTTCTTC
CASSFGLARNEQFF
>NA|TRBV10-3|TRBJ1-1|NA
TGTGCCATCAGTGAATACGGTGGGAACACTGAAGCTTTCTTT
CAISEYGGNTEAFF
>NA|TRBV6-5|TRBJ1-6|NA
TGTGCCAGCAGTGACTCTTGGACAGATTCACCCCTCCACTTT
CASSDSWTDSPLHF
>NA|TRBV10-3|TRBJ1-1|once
TGTGCCATCAGCCCCGAGCGGGGCTCTGAAGCTTTCTTT
CAISPERGSEAFF
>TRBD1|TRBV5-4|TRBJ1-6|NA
TGTGCCAGCAGACGACTGACAGGGGTCTATAATTCACCCCTCCACTTT
CASRRLTGVYNSPLHF
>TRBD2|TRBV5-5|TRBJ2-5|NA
TGTGCCAGCAGCCCTACTAGCGGGGGGGATCAAGAGACCCAGTACTTC
CASSPTSGGDQETQYF
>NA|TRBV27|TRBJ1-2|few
TGTGCCAGCAGTTTATCGGGGACACCCTTGGGTGGCTACACCTTC
CASSLSGTPLGGYTF
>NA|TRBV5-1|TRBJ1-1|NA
TGCGCCAGCAGCTTGGTAGGCGACAGGAACACTGAAGCTTTCTTT
CASSLVGDRNTEAFF
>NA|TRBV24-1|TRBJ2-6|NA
TGTGCCACCAGCAGGAAGGGGTTCGAGGGGGCCAACGTCCTGACTTTC
CATSRKGFEGANVLTF
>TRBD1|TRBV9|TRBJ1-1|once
TGTGCCAGCAGCGTACGGGACAGGGAGGGAACTGAAGCTTTCTTT
CASSVRDREGTEAFF
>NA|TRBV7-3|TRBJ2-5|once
TGTGCCAGCAGCTTTCAGGGGGGCCAACGAGAGACCCAGTACTTC
CASSFQGGQRETQYF
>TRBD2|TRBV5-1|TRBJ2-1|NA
TGCGCCAGCAGCCCCGCGGGACTAGCGGGGGCGGTCTACAATGAGCAGTTCTTC
CASSPAGLAGAVYNEQFF
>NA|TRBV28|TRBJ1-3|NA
TGTGCCAGCAGTTTAGTGAGTGGTACAGTATTTGGAAACACCATATATTTT
CASSLVSGTVFGNTIYF
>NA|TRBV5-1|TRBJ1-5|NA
TGCGCCAGCAGCTTGGATGGGCATAGCAATCAGCCCCAGCATTTT
CASSLDGHSNQPQHF
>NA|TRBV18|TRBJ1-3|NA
TGTGCCAGCTCACCGAATTTGCAGGGCGTTGGAAACACCATATATTTT
CASSPNLQGVGNTIYF
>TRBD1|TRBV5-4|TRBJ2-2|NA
TGTGCCAGCAGCCTACCGGGACAGGGGGCGGCCGGGGAGCTGTTTTTT
CASSLPGQGAAGELFF
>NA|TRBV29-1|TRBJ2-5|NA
TGCAGCGGCGGGGCCAGTGAGACCCAGTACTTC
CSGGASETQYF
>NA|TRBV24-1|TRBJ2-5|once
TGTGCCACCAGTGATTGGAGGGTAGAGACCCAGTACTTC
CATSDWRVETQYF
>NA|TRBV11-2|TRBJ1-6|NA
TGTGCCAGCAGCTTAGGTAGCAGTAATAATTCACCCCTCCACTTT
CASSLGSSNNSPLHF
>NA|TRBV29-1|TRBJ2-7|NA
TGCAGCGCAGTCGGACAGCGGAGCTCCTACGAGCAGTACTTC
CSAVGQRSSYEQYF
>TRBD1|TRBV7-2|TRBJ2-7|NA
TGTGCCAGCAGCTTACGGGACAGGGGGCCTTACGAGCAGTACTTC
CASSLRDRGPYEQYF
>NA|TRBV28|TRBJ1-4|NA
TGTGCCAGCAGTTTGTGGGGGCGCGTAACTAATGAAAAACTGTTTTTT
CASSLWGRVTNEKLFF
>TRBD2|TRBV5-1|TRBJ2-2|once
TGCGCCAGCAGCCCCTGGACTAGCGGGGGGGTATTGGACACCGGGGAGCTGTTTTTT
CASSPWTSGGVLDTGELFF
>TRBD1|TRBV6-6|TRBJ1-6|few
TGTGCCAGCAGTGCCGGGACAGTTTCACCCCTCCACTTT
CASSAGTVSPLHF